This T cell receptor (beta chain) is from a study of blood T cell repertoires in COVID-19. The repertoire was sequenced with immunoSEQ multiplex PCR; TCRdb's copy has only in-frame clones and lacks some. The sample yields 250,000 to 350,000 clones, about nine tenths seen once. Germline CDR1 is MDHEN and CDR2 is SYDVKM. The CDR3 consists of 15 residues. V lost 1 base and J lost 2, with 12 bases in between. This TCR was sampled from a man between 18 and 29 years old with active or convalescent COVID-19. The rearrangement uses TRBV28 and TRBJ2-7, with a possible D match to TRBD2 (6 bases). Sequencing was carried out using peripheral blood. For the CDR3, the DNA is TGTGCCAGCAGTTTATCTCCGGGGGTGGCCTACGAGCAGTACTTC. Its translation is CASSLSPGVAYEQYF.